Listed here are 30 T cell receptor beta chains from one sample, sequenced in a study of cytomegalovirus exposure and HLA in healthy donors. It was with 60 Vbeta and 13 Jbeta primers that the PCR ran. Here immunoSEQ multiplex PCR was the method, and the copy in TCRdb shows in-frame clones only, minus some. The data show over 150,000 clones, approximately 88% seen once. Material for sequencing was PBMCs. The source of these receptors is a woman between 25 and 40 years old in good health and CMV-seronegative.

The table lists this clone with a count of one. This chain uses TRBV10-2 with TRBJ2-3; a weak D match, TRBD1 (6 bases). The CDR3 contains 15 residues. V lost 6 bases and J lost 0, with 13 bases in between. Germline CDR1 reads WSHSY; CDR2 reads SAAADI. CDR3: CASSTEGVSTDTQYF. Written as DNA, the CDR3 is TGCGCCAGCAGCACTGAGGGGGTTAGCACAGATACGCAGTATTTT.

The chain is built from TRBV28 and TRBJ2-7; weak D call: TRBD1 (6 bases). Per the germline V gene, CDR1 is MDHEN and CDR2 is SYDVKM. V was trimmed by 7 bases and J by 2 bases, leaving 12 bases between them. The CDR3 contains 13 residues. The CDR3 here is CASTTGKPYEQYF. CDR3 nucleotides: TGTGCCAGCACGACAGGAAAGCCCTACGAGCAGTACTTC.

The chain carries TRBV6-6 and TRBJ1-1; no firm D call. CDR3 length: 15 amino acids. V shed 3 bases and J shed 1 base, with 12 bases lying between them. CDR1 is MNHNY and CDR2 is SVGAGI in the germline V gene (reference sequence). For the CDR3, the DNA is TGTGCCAGCAGTTATTCGGCAGCGGGGAACACTGAAGCTTTCTTT. Amino acids: CASSYSAAGNTEAFF.

The chain employs TRBV7-6 and TRBJ2-7; 7 bases map to TRBD2. CDR1 and CDR2 from the germline V gene are SGHVS and FNYEAQ. Trimming cost V 8 bases and J 2 bases; bases outside gene matches: 9. This CDR3 region has 14 residues. CDR3 in amino acids: CASSPLGGAYEQYF. The CDR3 region has the DNA TGTGCCAGCTCCCCCCTGGGGGGGGCCTACGAGCAGTACTTC.

The chain links TRBV6-1 to TRBJ2-5, with D maybe TRBD1 (6 bases). The DNA end is more similar to TRBJ2-7, so the J call may be wrong. Per germline, CDR1 MNHNS and CDR2 SASEGT. The length of the CDR3 is 15 residues. The CDR3 region is CASSTHRDTAYEQYF. The CDR3 nucleotides read TGTGCCAGCAGTACCCATCGGGACACAGCCTACGAGCAGTACTTC.

The chain links TRBV11-2 to TRBJ2-7, with a tentative D call TRBD1 (5 bases). Trimming stripped 5 bases from V and 2 bases from J, with 13 bases between. Germline V gene data show CDR1 as SGHAT and CDR2 as FQNNGV. This CDR3 spans 14 amino acids. The CDR3 loop is CASSPPTGTYEQYF. Written as DNA, the CDR3 is TGTGCCAGCAGCCCCCCCACAGGTACCTACGAGCAGTACTTC.

This clone has just a few counts. This sequence joins TRBV4-1 and TRBJ1-4; no reliable D call. CDR1 and CDR2 (germline): MGHRA, YSYEKL. This CDR3 spans 13 amino acids. V shed 6 bases and J shed 8 bases, with 13 bases lying between them. CDR3 bases: TGCGCCAGCAGTGCCGGTGGCAGGGAAAAACTGTTTTTT. Translation gives CASSAGGREKLFF.

This clone was counted between two and nine times. The chain is built from TRBV4-1 and TRBJ1-1; D unclear. The CDR3 runs 14 residues. Germline V lookup: CDR1 MGHRA, CDR2 YSYEKL. The germline V and J ends were trimmed by 6 bases and 8 bases, with 19 bases remaining between them. CDR3 protein: CASSDEGLGREAFF. CDR3 sequence (DNA): TGCGCCAGCAGTGACGAAGGACTTGGGAGGGAAGCTTTCTTT.

The chain is built from TRBV4-3 and TRBJ2-7; D may be TRBD1 (7 bases). Germline lookup yields CDR1 LGHNA and CDR2 YSLEER. Deletions cut 1 base from V and 4 bases from J, with 14 bases between. The CDR3 length is 15 residues. The CDR3 region is CASSQGRGAGYEQYF. The CDR3 coding sequence is TGCGCCAGCAGCCAAGGCAGGGGGGCGGGGTACGAGCAGTACTTC.

This clone appeared a single time. The chain links TRBV27 to TRBJ1-1, with unresolved D. The CDR3 runs 14 residues. Trimming stripped 2 bases from V and 1 base from J, with 8 bases between. Germline CDR1 reads MNHEY; CDR2 reads SMNVEV (reference sequence). The CDR3 here is CASSLGVRNTEAFF. For the CDR3, the DNA is TGTGCCAGCAGTTTAGGAGTCAGGAACACTGAAGCTTTCTTT.

This clone has a handful of counts. The chain recombines TRBV10-1 with TRBJ1-1, with D hard to call. The V gene's germline CDR1 is WNHNN and CDR2 SYGVQD (reference sequence). There are 12 residues in the CDR3. Trimming shortened V by 8 bases and J by 5 bases, and 12 bases separated the two germline ends. CDR3 DNA: TGCGCCAGCCGAGGCCGGGAGACTGAAGCTTTCTTT. Amino acid sequence: CASRGRETEAFF.

The rearrangement joins TRBV7-9 to TRBJ1-3, with 7 bases matching TRBD1. The CDR3 runs to 15 residues. J lost 4 bases, V lost 1 base, and 4 bases had no gene match. CDR1 is SEHNR, CDR2 FQNEAQ, per germline (reference sequence). DNA of the CDR3: TGTGCCAGCAGCTTAGACAGGGGTTCGGGAAACACCATATATTTT. This encodes CASSLDRGSGNTIYF.

V and J are TRBV27 and TRBJ2-1; 7 nucleotides match TRBD1. Germline CDR1 reads MNHEY; CDR2 reads SMNVEV (reference sequence). The junction had 6 bases not matched to a gene; V was cut back by 6 bases and J by 10 bases. This CDR3 has 12 amino acids. CDR3 sequence: CASRPQGDEQFF. In nucleotides, the CDR3 is TGTGCCAGCAGGCCTCAGGGGGACGAGCAGTTCTTC.

The chain has TRBV5-4 and TRBJ2-5; 8 bases match TRBD2. There are 16 residues in the CDR3. CDR1 SGHNT and CDR2 YYREEE come from the germline V gene (reference sequence). Losses at the gene ends were 4 bases for V and 3 bases for J; bases not matched to a gene: 11. The CDR3 DNA reads as TGTGCCAGCAGCCCCCGGGCCACTAGCGGAGAAGAGACCCAGTACTTC. Amino acids: CASSPRATSGEETQYF.

The gene calls are TRBV5-8 and TRBJ2-5, with D perhaps TRBD1 (5 bases). Germline values: CDR1 SGHTS, CDR2 YDEGEE. The V end lost 3 bases, the J end lost 4 bases, and 10 bases lay between the germline ends. This CDR3 has 13 amino acids. CDR3 bases: TGTGCCAGCAGCTCCTGGGGCGGAGAGACCCAGTACTTC. It yields the protein CASSSWGGETQYF. The complete variable domain, with remaining parts taken from reference TRBV5-8 and TRBJ2-5, reads EAGVTQSPTHLIKTRGQQATLRCSPISGHTSVYWYQQALGLGLQFLLWYDEGEERNRGNFPPRFSGRQFPNYSSELNVNALELEDSALYLCASSSWGGETQYFGPGTRLLVL.

The chain carries TRBV7-6 and TRBJ2-5; maybe TRBD2 (5 bases). The CDR3 is 13 amino acids. Deletions cut 4 bases from V and 11 bases from J, with 17 bases between. Looked up from germline, CDR1 is SGHVS and CDR2 is FNYEAQ. For the CDR3, the DNA is TGTGCCAGCAGCTCCGGAGGTGTCGGTGTGCAGTACTTC. Its translation is CASSSGGVGVQYF.

The chain employs TRBV5-1 and TRBJ2-7; D ambiguous. This CDR3 has 17 amino acids. V dropped 0 bases and J dropped 0 bases, with 16 bases sitting between them. The germline CDR1 and CDR2 sequences are SGHRS and YFSETQ. Written as DNA, the CDR3 is TGCGCCAGCAGCTTGGCCAAGTGGCAGTGGAGCTCCTACGAGCAGTACGTC. Amino acid sequence: CASSLAKWQWSSYEQYV.

The CDR3 region has the DNA TGCAGCGCTCACGAGGAAGGGGGGGGCAAATACGAGCAGTACTTC. Translated: CSAHEEGGGKYEQYF. V gene TRBV29-1 combines with J gene TRBJ2-7, with a possible D match to TRBD2 (7 bases). Germline CDR1 SQVTM, CDR2 ANQGSEA. CDR3 length: 15 residues. V was shortened by 7 bases and J by 4 bases, with 23 bases between the two germline ends.

This clone turned up a few times. The same CDR3 arises from other DNA sequences in this sample as well. CDR3 DNA sequence: TGTGCCAGCAGTGAGGGTCGCGGGACAGTTAACACCGGGGAGCTGTTTTTT. Encoded protein: CASSEGRGTVNTGELFF. This sequence joins TRBV6-1 and TRBJ2-2, with D possibly matching TRBD1 (7 bases). CDR1 and CDR2 (germline): MNHNS, SASEGT. With 3 bases removed from V and 2 bases from J, the gap between germline ends came to 16 bases. The CDR3 sequence is 17 residues long.

This chain uses TRBV7-2 with TRBJ1-3; D is unclear. Trimming shortened V by 0 bases and J by 0 bases, and 6 bases separated the two germline ends. Looked up from germline, CDR1 is SGHTA and CDR2 is FQGNSA. This CDR3 region has 15 residues. In nucleotides, the CDR3 is TGTGCCAGCAGCTTAGCCCCGGGCTCTGGAAACACCATATATTTT. Residues: CASSLAPGSGNTIYF.

The rearrangement joins TRBV7-2 to TRBJ2-7; no clear D gene. CDR3 size: 14 residues. V lost 6 bases, J lost 0 bases, and 12 bases lay in between. CDR1 is SGHTA, CDR2 FQGNSA, per germline. The CDR3 coding sequence is TGTGCCAGCAGGCTCCGAGCCGCCTCCTACGAGCAGTACTTC. Its protein product is CASRLRAASYEQYF.

As concerns this clone: The same CDR3 is also encoded by other DNA sequences in this sample. The chain carries TRBV5-1 and TRBJ2-5; TRBD1 matches at 8 bases. The CDR3 spans 14 residues. Germline V CDR1 and CDR2: SGHRS, YFSETQ. J was trimmed by 1 base and V by 4 bases; bases with no gene match: 3. CDR3 DNA sequence: TGCGCCAGCAGCCTACAGGGGGTCCAAGAGACCCAGTACTTC. Its protein is CASSLQGVQETQYF.

The V and J genes are TRBV7-9 and TRBJ2-3; TRBD2 aligns across 12 bases. Trimming cost V 5 bases and J 3 bases; bases outside gene matches: 3. CDR1 and CDR2 from the germline V gene are SEHNR and FQNEAQ (reference sequence). The CDR3 runs 15 residues. As DNA, the CDR3 is TGTGCCAGCAGCACGACTAGCGGGGGTACAGATACGCAGTATTTT. It yields the protein CASSTTSGGTDTQYF.

The J gene is TRBJ2-5, the V gene TRBV2; weak D call: TRBD1 (7 bases). With 5 bases removed from V and 4 bases from J, the gap between germline ends came to 17 bases. The germline V gene encodes CDR1 SNHLY and CDR2 FYNNEI. The CDR3 consists of 15 residues. CDR3 loop: CASSLQGQGGETQYF. In nucleotides, the CDR3 is TGTGCCAGCAGTTTACAGGGCCAGGGGGGAGAGACCCAGTACTTC.

This chain uses TRBV11-3 with TRBJ2-3, with 13 bases identical to TRBD2. The trim removed 3 bases at V and 2 bases at J, leaving 2 bases unmatched. The V gene's germline CDR1 is SGHNT and CDR2 YENEEA. The CDR3 consists of 16 residues. CDR3 bases: TGTGCCAGCAGCTTGGGACTAGCGGGGACCACAGATACGCAGTATTTT. This encodes CASSLGLAGTTDTQYF.

The chain combines TRBV2 with TRBJ2-3; D possibly corresponds to TRBD1 (6 bases). This CDR3 has 16 amino acids. The V and J ends lost 6 bases and 1 base respectively, with 17 bases between them. In germline, CDR1 is SNHLY, CDR2 FYNNEI. The CDR3 DNA sequence: TGTGCCAGCAGCTTACTTGGACAGATTCGCACAGATACGCAGTATTTT. It is translated as CASSLLGQIRTDTQYF.

The chain employs TRBV5-4 and TRBJ2-5; D is possibly TRBD1 (6 bases). The CDR3 consists of 13 residues. The V end lost 5 bases, the J end lost 4 bases, and 12 bases lay between the germline ends. Germline V gives CDR1 SGHNT, CDR2 YYREEE (reference sequence). The CDR3 here is CASRALGGETQYF. In DNA, the CDR3 is TGTGCCAGCAGAGCACTAGGGGGAGAGACCCAGTACTTC.

The CDR3 nucleotides are TGTGCCAGCAGCCTCGGACAGGGCCCCGACGTCCTGACTTTC. Protein sequence: CASSLGQGPDVLTF. The chain couples TRBV7-9 to TRBJ2-6; 8 bases fit TRBD1. Germline values: CDR1 SEHNR, CDR2 FQNEAQ (reference sequence). The CDR3 extends over 14 amino acids. V lost 5 bases, J lost 11 bases, and 8 bases stayed unmatched.

The chain is built from TRBV5-1 and TRBJ2-7, with TRBD2 identical over 7 bases. The CDR3 contains 14 residues. Germline CDR1 SGHRS, CDR2 YFSETQ. V lost 2 bases, J lost 5 bases, and 7 bases stayed unmatched. The CDR3 spells CASSFGTKGDEQYF. As DNA, the CDR3 is TGCGCCAGCAGCTTCGGGACTAAAGGGGACGAGCAGTACTTC.

J is TRBJ2-3 and V is TRBV19, with 14 bases identical to TRBD2. CDR1 and CDR2 (germline): LNHDA, SQIVND (reference sequence). Germline trimming cut 6 bases from V and 5 bases from J; bases unmatched to any gene: 4. CDR3 length: 15 amino acids. CDR3 sequence: CASRGLAGVVDTQYF. CDR3 bases: TGTGCCAGTAGGGGACTAGCGGGAGTGGTAGATACGCAGTATTTT.